Listed below are T cell receptor beta chains from one sample, sequenced in a study of blood T cells in healthy people across ages. TCRdb fed the 5' RACE reads into MiXCR, producing one record per CDR3 protein. The data show 1.5 million to 2 million distinct CDR3 sequences, with roughly 30% seen just once and about 8% held by the top ten. Specimen: blood. Source of these receptors: a woman in her twenties or thirties in good health. CDR3s include the opening cysteine and the closing phenylalanine or tryptophan. The D gene is left open where the match is weak. Clone size, where shown, is once, few, many, or a class for clones that have expanded.

clone_size d_call j_call v_call cdr3_nt cdr3_aa
few . TRBJ1-5 TRBV19 TGTGCCAGTAGTATGAAATCTAGCAATCAGCCCCAGCATTTT CASSMKSSNQPQHF
few TRBD1 TRBJ2-1 TRBV7-2 TGTGCCAGCAGCAGGACAGGGTTCGGAGAGACCCAGTTCTTC CASSRTGFGETQFF
. . TRBJ2-5 TRBV7-2 TGTGCCAGCCAAAAGGGCCGGGGCGGCTCCCAAGAGACCCAGTACTTC CASQKGRGGSQETQYF
. TRBD2 TRBJ2-7 TRBV5-1 TGCGCCAGCAGCTCCCCCGGGACTAGCCCGTCCGAGCAGTACTTC CASSSPGTSPSEQYF
. . TRBJ1-2 TRBV12-3/TRBV12-4 TGTGCCTGCAGTTTTAGCTCCTATGGCTACACCTTC CACSFSSYGYTF
. . TRBJ1-5 TRBV25-1 TGTGCCAGCAGTTCTCGGGTCCCGAGATATAGCAATCAGCCCCAGCATTTT CASSSRVPRYSNQPQHF
. TRBD1 TRBJ2-3 TRBV12-3/TRBV12-4 TGTGCCAGCAGGCGACAGGGGTGGACAGATACGCAGTATTTT CASRRQGWTDTQYF
. . TRBJ2-5 TRBV12-3/TRBV12-4 TGTGCCAGCAGCGTAATCCAAGAGACCCAGTACTTC CASSVIQETQYF
. . TRBJ1-4 TRBV20-1 TGCAGTGCTAGCTCCCGGACTGGTGTTGAAAAACTGTTTTTT CSASSRTGVEKLFF
. . TRBJ1-4 TRBV7-9 TGTACCAGCAGCCCGCCGGGGGGATCTAATGAAAAACTGTTTTTT CTSSPPGGSNEKLFF
. . TRBJ2-4 TRBV3-1 TGTGCCAGCAGCCTCCGGGACCCTCGGGGGAACATTCAGTACTTC CASSLRDPRGNIQYF
few TRBD2 TRBJ2-1 TRBV5-1 TGCGCCAGCAGCTTGGCCGGCGGCGGGAGGCGTAGCTCCTACAATGAGCAGTTCTTC CASSLAGGGRRSSYNEQFF
. TRBD2 TRBJ2-7 TRBV6-2/TRBV6-3 TGTGCCAGCAAAACTAGCGGGAGGAATGAGCAGTACTTC CASKTSGRNEQYF
few . TRBJ2-7 TRBV2 TGTGCCAGCAGTAAACAGGGTCTCAACGAGCAGTACTTC CASSKQGLNEQYF
. . TRBJ1-2 TRBV10-3 TGTGCCATCAGGGACAGCCAAAACTATGGCTACACCTTC CAIRDSQNYGYTF
many TRBD1 TRBJ2-7 TRBV29-1 TGCAGCGTTGCGATCACAGGGGGCGCGGGGGAGCAGTACTTC CSVAITGGAGEQYF
. . TRBJ2-1 TRBV10-2 TGCGCCAGCAGCCGGGGTTCGGGCCCTTACAATGAGCAGTTCTTC CASSRGSGPYNEQFF
many TRBD2 TRBJ2-1 TRBV7-3 TGTGCCAGCAGCTTAATGCGGGGGGGTAACAATGAGCAGTTCTTC CASSLMRGGNNEQFF
once TRBD2 TRBJ2-7 TRBV6-1 TGTGCCAGCAGTGAAAGGTCGGGAGGATGGACTAGTTACGAGCAGTACTTC CASSERSGGWTSYEQYF
many . TRBJ2-5 TRBV2 TGTGCCAGCAGTGGGGGTAGAGAAGAGACCCAGTACTTC CASSGGREETQYF
many . TRBJ1-5 TRBV29-1 TGCAGCGTTGGGGCCCTTGCTGAGTTAAGCAATCAGCCCCAGCATTTT CSVGALAELSNQPQHF
many TRBD2 TRBJ2-7 TRBV20-1 TGCAGTGCTAGAGACCCTACTAGCGTATCCTACGAGCAGTACTTC CSARDPTSVSYEQYF
few TRBD2 TRBJ2-7 TRBV11-2 TGTGCCAGCAGCTTAGATAGCGAGACTAGCGGGAGTCCCTACGAGCAGTACTTC CASSLDSETSGSPYEQYF
many . TRBJ2-1 TRBV27 TGTGCCAGCAAGTTATACGACTACAATGAGCAGTTCTTC CASKLYDYNEQFF
. TRBD2 TRBJ2-1 TRBV4-3 TGCGCCAGCAGCCAAGATCATAGCGGGGGGGTTTGGGGAGATGAGCAGTTCTTC CASSQDHSGGVWGDEQFF
. . TRBJ2-7 TRBV9 TGTGCCAGCAGCGTACTTGAGGACCCGAAGTTCGGCGAGCAGTACTTC CASSVLEDPKFGEQYF
. TRBD1 TRBJ2-5 TRBV25-1 TGTGCCAGCAGTCACGTTGCAGGGGGCGGTGAGACCCAGTACTTC CASSHVAGGGETQYF
few . TRBJ2-2 TRBV6-2/TRBV6-3 TGTGCCAGCAGCCTGACAGCCCCGAACACCGGGGAGCTGTTTTTT CASSLTAPNTGELFF
many . TRBJ1-5 TRBV6-6 TGTGCCAGCAGTTACGACAGAGGGAATCAGCCCCAGCATTTT CASSYDRGNQPQHF
. TRBD1 TRBJ1-2 TRBV28 TGTGCCAGCGGCAGGGGGCGGAACTATGGCTACACCTTC CASGRGRNYGYTF
. TRBD2 TRBJ2-5 TRBV7-6 TGTGCCAGCAGCTCTAGGACCGCCGGGACTAGCGGCCAAGAGACCCAGTACTTC CASSSRTAGTSGQETQYF
few . TRBJ2-2 TRBV10-1 TGCGCCAGCGCCCTACAAAGCACCGGGGAGCTGTTTTTT CASALQSTGELFF
. TRBD2 TRBJ2-1 TRBV11-2 TGTGCCAGCAGCTTAGGGACTAGCGGGAGAGGGGCCTACAATGAGCAGTTCTTC CASSLGTSGRGAYNEQFF
. . TRBJ1-1 TRBV4-1 TGCGCCAGCAGCCAAGAGGGGGGGGGCGTAGGGGAAGCTTTCTTT CASSQEGGGVGEAFF
. . TRBJ2-5 TRBV4-3 TGCGCCAACAGCCAAGTGCGGGGTTGGAGGGAGACCCAGTACTTC CANSQVRGWRETQYF
few . TRBJ1-2 TRBV20-1 TGCAGTGCTAGGAGGGAGCTCCTGAACTATGGCTACACCTTC CSARRELLNYGYTF
. . TRBJ2-1 TRBV27 TGTGCCAGCAGTTTATCTTCCGGGAGCGAGATCTACAATGAGCAGTTCTTC CASSLSSGSEIYNEQFF
. . TRBJ1-1 TRBV4-1 TGCGCCAGCAGCCAAGTGGGGGCTGAAGCTTTCTTT CASSQVGAEAFF
few . TRBJ2-7 TRBV21-1 TGTGCCAGCATTCCCAGGGGTCGGTACGAGCAGTACTTC CASIPRGRYEQYF
many TRBD2 TRBJ2-1 TRBV6-2/TRBV6-3 TGTGCCAGCACTCACGGGACTAGCGGGAGGTCACAGTTCTTC CASTHGTSGRSQFF
. . TRBJ2-2 TRBV30 TGTGCCTCGGAGGACACCGGGGAGCTGTTTTTT CASEDTGELFF
few . TRBJ1-4 TRBV20-1 TGCAGTGCTCTCCACACGCCGGGTAATGAAAAACTGTTTTTT CSALHTPGNEKLFF
. . TRBJ2-5 TRBV10-2 TGCGCCAGCAGTAAGGAGCAAGAGACCCAGTACTTC CASSKEQETQYF
once . TRBJ1-4 TRBV5-1 TGCGCCAGCAGCTTGGAGAAGGGCGGTAAAGAAAAACTGTTTTTT CASSLEKGGKEKLFF
. TRBD2 TRBJ2-5 TRBV7-6 TGTGCCAGCAGCGGCGGGACTAGCCTTCGAGAGACCCGGTACTTC CASSGGTSLRETRYF
once . TRBJ1-5 TRBV4-1 TGCGCCAGCAGCCAAACAGGGTTCGAGCAGCCCCAGCATTTT CASSQTGFEQPQHF
few . TRBJ1-6 TRBV6-2/TRBV6-3 TGTGCCAGCATCGAGGGGATTAATTCACCCCTCCACTTT CASIEGINSPLHF
. . TRBJ2-1 TRBV30 TGTGCCTGGAGTCCGACTCGGAGCTCCTACAATGAGCAGTTCTTC CAWSPTRSSYNEQFF
. TRBD1 TRBJ2-1 TRBV12-5 TGTGCTAGTGAACCCGGGACAGGGAATAATCCCAACCAATACAATGAGCAGTTCTTC CASEPGTGNNPNQYNEQFF
many TRBD2 TRBJ2-3 TRBV5-1 TGCGCCAGCAGCCCGTTGACTAGCGGGGGAGCAGATACGCAGTATTTT CASSPLTSGGADTQYF
. TRBD2 TRBJ2-7 TRBV11-2 TGTGCCAGCAGCCATCGAATGGTGACTAGCGGGAGGGCCGTCAATGAGCAGTACTTC CASSHRMVTSGRAVNEQYF
. . TRBJ1-2 TRBV9 TGTGCCAGCAGCGTAGATCAGGGACCCAACACCTTC CASSVDQGPNTF
few TRBD2 TRBJ2-5 TRBV29-1 TGCAGCGTTATCTGGCGGGAGGACGAGACCCAGTACTTC CSVIWREDETQYF